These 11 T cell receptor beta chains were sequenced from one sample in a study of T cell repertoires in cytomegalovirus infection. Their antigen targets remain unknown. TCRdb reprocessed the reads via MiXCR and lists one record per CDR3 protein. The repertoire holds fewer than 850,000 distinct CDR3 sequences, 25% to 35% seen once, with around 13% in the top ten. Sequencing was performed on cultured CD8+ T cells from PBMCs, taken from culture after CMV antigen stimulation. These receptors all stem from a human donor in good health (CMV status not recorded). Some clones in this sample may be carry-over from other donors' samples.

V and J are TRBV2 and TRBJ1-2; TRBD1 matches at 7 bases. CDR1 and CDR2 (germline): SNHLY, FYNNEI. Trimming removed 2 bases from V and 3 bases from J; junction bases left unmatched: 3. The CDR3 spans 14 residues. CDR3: CASSEKGADYGYTF. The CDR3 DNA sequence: TGTGCCAGCAGTGAAAAGGGGGCAGACTATGGCTACACCTTC.

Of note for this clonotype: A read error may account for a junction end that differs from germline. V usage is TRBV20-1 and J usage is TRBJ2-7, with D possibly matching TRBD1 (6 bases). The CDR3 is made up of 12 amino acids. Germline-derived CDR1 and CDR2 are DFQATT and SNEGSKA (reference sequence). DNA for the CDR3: TGCAGTGCTCGAGAAGGGGGCTACGAGCAGTACTTC. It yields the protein CSAREGGYEQYF.

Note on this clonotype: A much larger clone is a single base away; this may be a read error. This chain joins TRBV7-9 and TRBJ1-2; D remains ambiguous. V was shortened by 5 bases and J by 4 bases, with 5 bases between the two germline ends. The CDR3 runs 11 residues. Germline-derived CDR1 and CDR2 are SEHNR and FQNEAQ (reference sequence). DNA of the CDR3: TGTGCCAGCAGCCCACCCTATGGCTACACCTTC. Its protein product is CASSPPYGYTF. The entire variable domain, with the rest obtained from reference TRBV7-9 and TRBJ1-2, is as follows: DTGVSQNPRHKITKRGQNVTFRCDPISEHNRLYWYRQTLGQGPEFLTYFQNEAQLEKSRLLSDRFSAERPKGSFSTLEIQRTEQGDSAMYLCASSPPYGYTFGSGTRLTVV.

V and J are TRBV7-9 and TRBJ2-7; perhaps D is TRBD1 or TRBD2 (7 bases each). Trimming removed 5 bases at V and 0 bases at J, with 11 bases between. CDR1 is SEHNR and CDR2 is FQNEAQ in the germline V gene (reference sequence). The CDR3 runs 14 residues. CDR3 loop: CASSSGTASYEQYV. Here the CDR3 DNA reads TGTGCCAGCAGCAGCGGGACAGCCTCCTACGAGCAGTACGTC.

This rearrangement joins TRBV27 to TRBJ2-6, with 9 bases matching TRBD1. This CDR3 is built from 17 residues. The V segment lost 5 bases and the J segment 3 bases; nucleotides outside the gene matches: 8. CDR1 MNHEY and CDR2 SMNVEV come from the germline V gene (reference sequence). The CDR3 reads CASSPSTGGSGANVLTF. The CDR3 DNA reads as TGTGCCAGCAGTCCTTCGACAGGGGGAAGTGGGGCCAACGTCCTGACTTTC.

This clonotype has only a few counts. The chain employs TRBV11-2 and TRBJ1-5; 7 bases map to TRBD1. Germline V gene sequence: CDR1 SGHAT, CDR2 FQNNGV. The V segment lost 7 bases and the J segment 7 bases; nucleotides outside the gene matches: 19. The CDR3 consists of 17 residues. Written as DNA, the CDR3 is TGTGCCAGCATCAGGTGGGGGACAGAAGGGTTTGGGCAGCCCCAGCATTTT. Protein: CASIRWGTEGFGQPQHF.

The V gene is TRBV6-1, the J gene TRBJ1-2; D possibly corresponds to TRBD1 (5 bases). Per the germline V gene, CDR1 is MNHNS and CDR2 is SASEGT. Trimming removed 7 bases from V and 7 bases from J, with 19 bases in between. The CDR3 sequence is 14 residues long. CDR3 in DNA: TGTGCCAGCACCCTCGGGGGAGGTGTCGGTGGCTACACCTTC. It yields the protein CASTLGGGVGGYTF.

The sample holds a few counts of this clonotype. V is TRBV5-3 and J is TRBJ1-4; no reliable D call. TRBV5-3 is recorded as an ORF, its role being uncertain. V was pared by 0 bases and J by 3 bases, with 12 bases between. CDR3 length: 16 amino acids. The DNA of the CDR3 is TGTGCCAGAAGCTTGGTGCGGCTGTCAGCTAATGAAAAACTGTTTTTT. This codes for CARSLVRLSANEKLFF.

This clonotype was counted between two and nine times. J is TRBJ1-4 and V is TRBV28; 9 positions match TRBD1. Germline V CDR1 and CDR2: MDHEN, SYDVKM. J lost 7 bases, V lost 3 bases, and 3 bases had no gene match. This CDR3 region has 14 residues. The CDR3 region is CASSFGQGPEKLFF. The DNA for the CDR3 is TGTGCCAGCAGTTTTGGACAGGGGCCTGAAAAACTGTTTTTT.

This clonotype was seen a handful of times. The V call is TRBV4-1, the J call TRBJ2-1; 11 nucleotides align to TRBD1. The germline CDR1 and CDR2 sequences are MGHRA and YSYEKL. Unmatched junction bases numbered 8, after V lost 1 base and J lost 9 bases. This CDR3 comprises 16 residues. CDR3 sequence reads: CASSQAMDRGHLEQFF. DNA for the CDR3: TGCGCCAGCAGCCAAGCCATGGACAGGGGGCACCTTGAGCAGTTCTTC.

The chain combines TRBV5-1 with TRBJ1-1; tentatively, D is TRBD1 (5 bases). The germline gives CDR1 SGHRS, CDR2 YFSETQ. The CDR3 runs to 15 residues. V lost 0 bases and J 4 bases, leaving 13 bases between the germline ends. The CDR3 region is CASSLADRGGTEAFF. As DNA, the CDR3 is TGCGCCAGCAGCTTGGCCGATCGGGGGGGCACTGAAGCTTTCTTT.